The rows below give T cell receptor beta chains drawn from one sample of a study of blood T cell repertoires in COVID-19. TCRdb's copy holds only in-frame clones and misses some; the assay was immunoSEQ multiplex PCR. Here the sample spans around 280,000 clones, around 85% being singletons. Sequenced input: peripheral blood. All receptors come from a woman in her 30s who had recovered from COVID-19. The CDR3 runs from the conserved cysteine through the conserved F or W. The D gene is left open where the match is weak. The size field is filled for only some rows; it gives once, few, many or a size class.

V,D,size,length,J,DNA,CDR3
TRBV27,.,once,14,TRBJ2-1,TGTGCCAGCAAGTGGGGGGACAGAACCAATGAGCAGTTCTTC,CASKWGDRTNEQFF
TRBV11-2,TRBD1,.,18,TRBJ2-2,TGTGCCAGCAGGGTCGCTTACAGGGGGATCGATGGCACCGGGGAGCTGTTTTTT,CASRVAYRGIDGTGELFF
TRBV30,.,.,18,TRBJ1-3,TGTGCCTGGAGGCTGGGACTCCGAAATCTAGGCGCTGGAAACACCATATATTTT,CAWRLGLRNLGAGNTIYF
TRBV19,TRBD1,.,15,TRBJ1-1,TGTGCCAGTAGAATGACAGGGTCAGGCCACACTGAAGCTTTCTTT,CASRMTGSGHTEAFF
TRBV5-1,.,.,11,TRBJ1-1,TGCGCCAGCAGCCCCGGACAGGAAGCTTTCTTT,CASSPGQEAFF
TRBV19,TRBD1,.,15,TRBJ1-1,TGTGCCAGTAGTATGGAGCAGGGGGCGTACACTGAAGCTTTCTTT,CASSMEQGAYTEAFF
TRBV27,.,.,19,TRBJ1-6,TGTGCCAGCAGTTTAAAGGGGACAACAAGGGGTGCCTATAATTCACCCCTCCACTTT,CASSLKGTTRGAYNSPLHF
TRBV6-5,.,.,13,TRBJ2-5,TGTGCCAGCAGTTACGGCCATCAGGGAACCCAGTACTTC,CASSYGHQGTQYF
TRBV6-1,.,.,14,TRBJ2-7,TGTGCCAGCAGTGAAACAGGTAGCTCCTACGAGCAGTACTTC,CASSETGSSYEQYF
TRBV19,TRBD2,once,13,TRBJ2-7,TGTGCCAGTAGTATTAGCGGGGACTACGAGCAGTACTTC,CASSISGDYEQYF
TRBV19,TRBD1,.,15,TRBJ1-3,TGTGCCAGTAGTACCACACGGGACAGCGGGCACACCATATATTTT,CASSTTRDSGHTIYF
TRBV10-1,TRBD1,.,19,TRBJ1-5,TGCGCCAGTTTCCAGGACAGGGGGCTTAATCGGAGTAGCAATCAGCCCCAGCATTTT,CASFQDRGLNRSSNQPQHF
TRBV5-6,TRBD1,once,14,TRBJ1-1,TGTGCCAGCAGCCAGACAGGGGGAGTATCTGAAGCTTTCTTT,CASSQTGGVSEAFF
TRBV3-1/TRBV3-2,TRBD2,once,16,TRBJ2-7,TGTGCCAGCAGCCAAGACAGGGAGGGCTTTCGTGAGGAGCAGTACTTC,CASSQDREGFREEQYF
TRBV6-1,.,.,15,TRBJ2-7,TGTGCCAGCAGTGAAGCGCCCGGGATTCTCGACGAGCAGTACTTC,CASSEAPGILDEQYF
TRBV28,TRBD2,few,14,TRBJ2-7,TGTGCCAGCAGTCTAGCGGGAGTTTCCTACGAGCAGTACTTC,CASSLAGVSYEQYF
TRBV6-4,TRBD1,.,16,TRBJ2-2,TGTGCCAGCAGCGCCTTTAGACAGGGGAGCACCGGGGAGCTGTTTTTT,CASSAFRQGSTGELFF